The clone carrying this T cell receptor beta chain has only a few counts. CDR3 size: 17 residues. V was pared by 7 bases and J by 5 bases, with 15 bases of the junction left unmatched. Germline V CDR1 and CDR2: SEHNR, FQNEAQ (reference sequence). Time point noted: newly diagnosed GD, antithyroid drugs for less than 3 months. RNA isolated from PBMCs was used to make the TCR library. This sample is part of a study of regulatory T cells in long-lasting Graves disease. CDR3 regions were amplified by Arm-PCR using iRepertoire HTBI primers to build TCR beta libraries. TCRdb called the multiplex PCR reads again in MiXCR, with one record for every CDR3 protein. The sample lists under 800,000 distinct CDR3 sequences, about 15% occurring once. This sample was also put to use in a study of T cells in Graves' hyperthyroidism and ophthalmopathy.

This TCR was sampled from a woman under 40 with Graves disease. The sequenced sample was peripheral blood mononuclear cells (PBMCs), obtained at new diagnosis, from a patient treated with antithyroid drugs. The chain carries TRBV7-9 and TRBJ2-3; TRBD2 agrees at 10 bases. Here the CDR3 DNA reads TGTGCCAGCAAAGGTTTAGCGGGAGGCCTCGGGGGAGATACGCAGTATTTT. Translating it yields CASKGLAGGLGGDTQYF.